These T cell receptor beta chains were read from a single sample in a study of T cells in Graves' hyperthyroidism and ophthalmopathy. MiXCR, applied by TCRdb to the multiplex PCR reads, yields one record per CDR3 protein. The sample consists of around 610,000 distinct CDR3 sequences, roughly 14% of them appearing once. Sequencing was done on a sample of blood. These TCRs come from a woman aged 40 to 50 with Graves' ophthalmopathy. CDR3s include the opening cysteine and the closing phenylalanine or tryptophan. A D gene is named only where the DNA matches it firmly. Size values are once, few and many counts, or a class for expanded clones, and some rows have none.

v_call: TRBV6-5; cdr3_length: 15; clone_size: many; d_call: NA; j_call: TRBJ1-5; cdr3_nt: TGTGCCAGCAGTTTCCGAGCTATGGAGGGACAGCCCCAGCATTTT; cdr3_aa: CASSFRAMEGQPQHF
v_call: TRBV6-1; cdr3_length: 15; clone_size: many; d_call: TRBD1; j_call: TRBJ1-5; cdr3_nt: TGTGCCAGCAGTACCGGGACAGAGGGTTATCAGCCCCAGCATTTT; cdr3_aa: CASSTGTEGYQPQHF
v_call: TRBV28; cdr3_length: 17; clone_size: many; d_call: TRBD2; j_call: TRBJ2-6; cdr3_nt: TGTGCCAGCTTCACGGGACTAGCGGACTCTGGGGCCAACGTCCTGACTTTC; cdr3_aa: CASFTGLADSGANVLTF
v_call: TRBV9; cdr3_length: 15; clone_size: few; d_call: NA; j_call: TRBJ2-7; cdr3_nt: TGTGCCAGCAGCGTTTCAACAGGGATACCCTACGAGCAGTACTTC; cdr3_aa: CASSVSTGIPYEQYF
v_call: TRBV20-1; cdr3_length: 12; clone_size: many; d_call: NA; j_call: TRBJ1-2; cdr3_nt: TGCAGTGCTAGATCAGGTTCCTATGGCTACACCTTC; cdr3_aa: CSARSGSYGYTF
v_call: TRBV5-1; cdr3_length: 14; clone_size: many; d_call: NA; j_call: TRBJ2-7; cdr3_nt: TGCGCCAGCAGCATCCGGGACGGAACCTACGAGCAGTACTTC; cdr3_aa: CASSIRDGTYEQYF
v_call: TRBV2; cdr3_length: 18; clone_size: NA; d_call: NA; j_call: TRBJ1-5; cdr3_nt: TGTGCCAGCAGTGAAGGGGGGTCAGGTTTTTCCCTCAATCAGCCCCAGCATTTT; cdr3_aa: CASSEGGSGFSLNQPQHF
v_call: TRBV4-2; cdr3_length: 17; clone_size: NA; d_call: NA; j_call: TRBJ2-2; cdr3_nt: TGTGCCAGCAGCCAAGATAGTGCGGGCTATCTAAACGGGGAGCTGTTTTTT; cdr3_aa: CASSQDSAGYLNGELFF
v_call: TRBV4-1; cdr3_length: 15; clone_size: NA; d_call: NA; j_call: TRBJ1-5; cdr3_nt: TGCGCCAGCAGCCTCCGGGGGGATGGCAATCAGCCCCAGCATTTT; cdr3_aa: CASSLRGDGNQPQHF
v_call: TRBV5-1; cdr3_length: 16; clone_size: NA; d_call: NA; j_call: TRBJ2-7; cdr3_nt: TGCGCCAGCAGCCAAGAATGGGCAGGGCGCCGAGGGGAGCAGTACTTC; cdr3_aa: CASSQEWAGRRGEQYF